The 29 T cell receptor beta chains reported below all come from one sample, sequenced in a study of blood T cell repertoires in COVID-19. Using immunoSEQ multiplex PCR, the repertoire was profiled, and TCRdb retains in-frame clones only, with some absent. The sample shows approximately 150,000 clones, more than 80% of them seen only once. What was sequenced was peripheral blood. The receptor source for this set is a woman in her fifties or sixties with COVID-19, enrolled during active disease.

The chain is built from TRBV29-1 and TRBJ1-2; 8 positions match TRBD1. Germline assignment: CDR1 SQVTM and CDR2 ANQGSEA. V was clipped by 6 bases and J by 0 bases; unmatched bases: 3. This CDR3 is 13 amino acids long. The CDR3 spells CSVAGGSNYGYTF. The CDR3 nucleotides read TGCAGCGTAGCAGGGGGCTCTAACTATGGCTACACCTTC. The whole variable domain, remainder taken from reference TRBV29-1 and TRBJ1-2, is SAVISQKPSRDICQRGTSLTIQCQVDSQVTMMFWYRQQPGQSLTLIATANQGSEATYESGFVIDKFPISRPNLTFSTLTVSNMSPEDSSIYLCSVAGGSNYGYTFGSGTRLTVV.

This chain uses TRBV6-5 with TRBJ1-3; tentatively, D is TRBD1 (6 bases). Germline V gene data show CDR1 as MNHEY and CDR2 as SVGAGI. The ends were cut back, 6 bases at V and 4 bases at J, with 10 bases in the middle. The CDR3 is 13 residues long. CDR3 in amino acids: CASSPGQGNTIYF. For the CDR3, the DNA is TGTGCCAGCAGCCCCGGACAGGGAAACACCATATATTTT.

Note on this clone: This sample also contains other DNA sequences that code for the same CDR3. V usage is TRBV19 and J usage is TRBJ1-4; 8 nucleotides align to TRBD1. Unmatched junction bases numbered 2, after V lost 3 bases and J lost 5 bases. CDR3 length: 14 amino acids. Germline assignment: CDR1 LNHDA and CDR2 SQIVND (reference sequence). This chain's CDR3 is CASSMDRVNEKLFF. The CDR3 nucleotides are TGTGCCAGTAGTATGGACAGGGTGAATGAAAAACTGTTTTTT.

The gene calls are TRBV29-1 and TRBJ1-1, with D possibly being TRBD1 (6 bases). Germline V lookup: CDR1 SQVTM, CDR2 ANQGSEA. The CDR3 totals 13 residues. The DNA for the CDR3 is TGCAGTTATAGCTACAGGGTTGACACTGAAGCTTTCTTT. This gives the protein CSYSYRVDTEAFF.

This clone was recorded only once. CDR3 amino acids: CASSSTGAEKLFF. CDR3 nucleotides: TGCGCCAGCAGCTCTACAGGAGCCGAAAAACTGTTTTTT. The rearrangement links TRBV5-1 to TRBJ1-4; tentative D call: TRBD1 (5 bases). There are 13 residues in the CDR3. Trimming pared 3 bases from V and 8 bases from J, leaving 11 bases between. The germline gives CDR1 SGHRS, CDR2 YFSETQ.

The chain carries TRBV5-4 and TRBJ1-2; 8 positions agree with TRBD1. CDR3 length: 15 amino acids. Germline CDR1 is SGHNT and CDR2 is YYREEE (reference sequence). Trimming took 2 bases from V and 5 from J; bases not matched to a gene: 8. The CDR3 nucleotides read TGTGCCAGCAGCTTTCCGGGACAGGTTCCTTATGGCTACACCTTC. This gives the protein CASSFPGQVPYGYTF.

As DNA, the CDR3 is TGCGCCAGCAGCTATGGACAGGGGGCTTTAGAGACCCAGTACTTC. This sequence encodes CASSYGQGALETQYF. The chain has TRBV5-1 and TRBJ2-5; 11 positions agree with TRBD1. Germline CDR1 and CDR2: SGHRS and YFSETQ. The CDR3 runs 15 residues. The V segment lost 3 bases and the J segment 4 bases; nucleotides outside the gene matches: 5.

The CDR3 loop is CASSLSRDGQPQHF. CDR3 nucleotides: TGTGCCAGCAGTTTGTCCCGGGATGGACAGCCCCAGCATTTT. The chain couples TRBV7-2 to TRBJ1-5; D unresolved. Trimming pared 6 bases from V and 7 bases from J, leaving 16 bases between. The CDR3 runs to 14 residues. Germline loops: CDR1 SGHTA, CDR2 FQGNSA.

CDR3: CASSTSGGAGEKLFF. CDR3 nucleotides: TGTGCCAGTAGTACCTCAGGGGGCGCGGGTGAAAAACTGTTTTTT. V is TRBV19 and J is TRBJ1-4; TRBD1 agrees at 8 bases. Germline CDR1 reads LNHDA; CDR2 reads SQIVND (reference sequence). The V segment lost 4 bases and the J segment 7 bases; nucleotides outside the gene matches: 8. The CDR3 covers 15 residues. Full variable domain (missing parts from reference TRBV19 and TRBJ1-4): DGGITQSPKYLFRKEGQNVTLSCEQNLNHDAMYWYRQDPGQGLRLIYYSQIVNDFQKGDIAEGYSVSREKKESFPLTVTSAQKNPTAFYLCASSTSGGAGEKLFFGSGTQLSVL.

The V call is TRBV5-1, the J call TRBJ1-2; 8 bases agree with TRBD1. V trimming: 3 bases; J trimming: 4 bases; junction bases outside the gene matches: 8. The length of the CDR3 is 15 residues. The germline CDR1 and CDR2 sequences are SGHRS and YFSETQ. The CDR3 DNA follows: TGCGCCAGCAGCTCTCAGGACAGGGCTAGCTATGGCTACACCTTC. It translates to CASSSQDRASYGYTF. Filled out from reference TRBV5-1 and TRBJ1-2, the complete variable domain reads KAGVTQTPRYLIKTRGQQVTLSCSPISGHRSVSWYQQTPGQGLQFLFEYFSETQRNKGNFPGRFSGRQFSNSRSEMNVSTLELGDSALYLCASSSQDRASYGYTFGSGTRLTVV.

CDR3 sequence: CASGIGTPRGYTF. The CDR3 DNA is TGTGCCAGCGGAATCGGGACTCCGAGGGGCTACACCTTC. The genes are TRBV2 and TRBJ1-2; D perhaps matches TRBD1 (5 bases). Germline CDR1 is SNHLY and CDR2 is FYNNEI. V lost 8 bases to trimming and J lost 8 bases, with 18 bases between them. The CDR3 is 13 residues long.

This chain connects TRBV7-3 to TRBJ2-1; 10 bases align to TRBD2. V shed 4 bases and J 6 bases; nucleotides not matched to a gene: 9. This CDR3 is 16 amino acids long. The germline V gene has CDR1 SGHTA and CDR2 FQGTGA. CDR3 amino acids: CASSSALAGVGNEQFF. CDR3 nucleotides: TGTGCCAGCAGCTCAGCCCTAGCGGGGGTTGGCAATGAGCAGTTCTTC.

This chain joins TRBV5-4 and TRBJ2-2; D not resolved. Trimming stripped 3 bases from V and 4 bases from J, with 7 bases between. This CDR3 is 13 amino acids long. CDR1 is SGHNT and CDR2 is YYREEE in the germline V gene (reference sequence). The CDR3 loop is CASSYGGTGELFF. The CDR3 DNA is TGTGCCAGCAGCTACGGTGGCACCGGGGAGCTGTTTTTT.

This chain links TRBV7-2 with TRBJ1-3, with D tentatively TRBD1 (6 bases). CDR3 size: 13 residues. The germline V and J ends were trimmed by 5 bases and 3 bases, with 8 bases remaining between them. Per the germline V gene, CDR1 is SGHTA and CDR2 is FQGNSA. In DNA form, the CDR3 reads TGTGCCAGCAGCCCACAGGGTGGAAACACCATATATTTT. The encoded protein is CASSPQGGNTIYF.

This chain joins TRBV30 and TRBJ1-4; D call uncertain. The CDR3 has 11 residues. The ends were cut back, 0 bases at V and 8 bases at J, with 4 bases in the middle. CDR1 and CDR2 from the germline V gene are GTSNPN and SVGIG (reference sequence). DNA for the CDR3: TGTGCCTGGAGTGTCCAAGAAAAACTGTTTTTT. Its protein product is CAWSVQEKLFF.

Here the CDR3 reads CASSYRRASYEQYF. CDR3 coding DNA: TGTGCCAGCAGTTACAGGAGGGCATCCTACGAGCAGTACTTC. The chain employs TRBV6-5 and TRBJ2-7, with D possibly TRBD2 on 6 matching bases. CDR3 length: 14 amino acids. The germline V gene has CDR1 MNHEY and CDR2 SVGAGI. Deletions cut 2 bases from V and 1 base from J, with 9 bases between.

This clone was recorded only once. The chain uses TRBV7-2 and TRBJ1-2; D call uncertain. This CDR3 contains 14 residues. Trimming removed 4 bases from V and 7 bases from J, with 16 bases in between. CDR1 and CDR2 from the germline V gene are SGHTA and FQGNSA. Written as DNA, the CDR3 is TGTGCCAGCAGCTCACAGAGGAGGATGTTTGGCTACACCTTC. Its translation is CASSSQRRMFGYTF.

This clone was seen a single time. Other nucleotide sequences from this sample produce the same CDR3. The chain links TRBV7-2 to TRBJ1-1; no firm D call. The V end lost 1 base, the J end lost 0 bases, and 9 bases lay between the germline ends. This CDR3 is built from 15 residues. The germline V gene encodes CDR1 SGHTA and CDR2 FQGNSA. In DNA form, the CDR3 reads TGTGCCAGCAGCTTAGTTGCAGGAATGAACACTGAAGCTTTCTTT. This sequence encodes CASSLVAGMNTEAFF.

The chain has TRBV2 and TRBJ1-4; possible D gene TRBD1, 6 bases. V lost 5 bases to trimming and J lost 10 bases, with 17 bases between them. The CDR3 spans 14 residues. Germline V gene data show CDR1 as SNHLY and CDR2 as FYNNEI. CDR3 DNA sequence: TGTGCCAGCAGTCCCGTAGACAGGCCGGGAAAACTGTTTTTT. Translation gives CASSPVDRPGKLFF.

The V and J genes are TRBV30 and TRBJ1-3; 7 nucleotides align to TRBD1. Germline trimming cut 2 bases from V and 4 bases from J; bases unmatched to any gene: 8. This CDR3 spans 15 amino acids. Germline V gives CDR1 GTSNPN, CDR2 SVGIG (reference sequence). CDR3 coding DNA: TGTGCCTGGAGTCTGACAGGGCACGGAGGAAACACCATATATTTT. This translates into CAWSLTGHGGNTIYF.

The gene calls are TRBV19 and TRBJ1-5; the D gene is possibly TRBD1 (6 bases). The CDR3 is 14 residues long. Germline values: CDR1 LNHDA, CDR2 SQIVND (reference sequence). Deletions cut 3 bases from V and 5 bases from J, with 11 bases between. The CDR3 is CASSIDRLDQPQHF. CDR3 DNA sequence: TGTGCCAGTAGTATTGACAGGTTGGATCAGCCCCAGCATTTT.

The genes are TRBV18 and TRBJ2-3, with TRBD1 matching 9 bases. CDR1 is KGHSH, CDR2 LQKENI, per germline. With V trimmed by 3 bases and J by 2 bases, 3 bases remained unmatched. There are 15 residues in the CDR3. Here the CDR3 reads CASSPTGGDTDTQYF. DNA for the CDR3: TGTGCCAGCTCACCGACAGGGGGGGACACAGATACGCAGTATTTT.

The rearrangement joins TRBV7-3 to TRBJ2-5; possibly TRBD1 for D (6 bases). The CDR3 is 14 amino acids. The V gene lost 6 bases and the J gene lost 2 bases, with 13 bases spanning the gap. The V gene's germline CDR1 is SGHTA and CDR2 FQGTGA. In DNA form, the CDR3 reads TGTGCCAGCAGTGAGGGACACCAACAAGAGACCCAGTACTTC. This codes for CASSEGHQQETQYF.

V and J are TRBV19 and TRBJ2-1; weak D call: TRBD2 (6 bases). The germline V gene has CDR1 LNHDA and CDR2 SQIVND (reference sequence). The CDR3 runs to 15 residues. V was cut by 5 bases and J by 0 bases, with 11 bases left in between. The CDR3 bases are TGTGCCAGTAGTCGTGGGGGGAGCTCCTACAATGAGCAGTTCTTC. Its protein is CASSRGGSSYNEQFF.

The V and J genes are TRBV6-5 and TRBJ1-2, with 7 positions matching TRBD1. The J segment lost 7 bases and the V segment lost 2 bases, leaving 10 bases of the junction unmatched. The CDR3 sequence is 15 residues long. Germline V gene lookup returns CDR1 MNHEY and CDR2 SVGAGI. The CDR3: CASSYTLDRARGYTF. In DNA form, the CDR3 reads TGTGCCAGCAGTTACACCCTAGACAGGGCTCGTGGCTACACCTTC.

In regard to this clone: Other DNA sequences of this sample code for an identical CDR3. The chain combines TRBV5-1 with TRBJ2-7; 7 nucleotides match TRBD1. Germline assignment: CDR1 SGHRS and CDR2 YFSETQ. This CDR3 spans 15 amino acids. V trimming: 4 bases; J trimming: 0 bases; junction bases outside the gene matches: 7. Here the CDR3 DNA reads TGCGCCAGCAGCGCCCGGGACAGAGGCTCCTACGAGCAGTACTTC. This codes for CASSARDRGSYEQYF.

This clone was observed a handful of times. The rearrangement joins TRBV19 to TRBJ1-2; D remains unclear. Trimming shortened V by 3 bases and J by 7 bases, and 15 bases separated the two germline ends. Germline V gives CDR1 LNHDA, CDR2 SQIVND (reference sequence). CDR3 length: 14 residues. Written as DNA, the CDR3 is TGTGCCAGTAGTATTCTTCGCGAGGGAGGTGGCTACACCTTC. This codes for CASSILREGGGYTF.

CDR3 sequence reads: CASSYGGAEAFF. CDR3 coding DNA: TGTGCCAGCAGTTATGGAGGGGCTGAAGCTTTCTTT. The V gene is TRBV6-5, the J gene TRBJ1-1; possibly TRBD1 for D (5 bases). The CDR3 is 12 amino acids. CDR1 and CDR2 from the germline V gene are MNHEY and SVGAGI. Trimming pared 3 bases from V and 6 bases from J, leaving 8 bases between.

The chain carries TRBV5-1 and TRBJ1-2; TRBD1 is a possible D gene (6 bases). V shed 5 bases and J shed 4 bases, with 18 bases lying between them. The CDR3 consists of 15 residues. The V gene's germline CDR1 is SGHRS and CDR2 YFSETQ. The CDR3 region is CASRDSSNMGYGYTF. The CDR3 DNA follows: TGCGCCAGCAGGGACAGTTCCAATATGGGCTATGGCTACACCTTC.